This TCR beta chain is drawn from a study of shared clonotypes between healthy human individuals. Whole-study findings and limits: Exclusively blood specimens were collected; tissue repertoires likely differ.

Naive CD8 cells, CD45RO-negative and positively selected for CCR7, excluded terminally differentiated effector memory CD45RA+ cells. Each sorted subset replicate got 200 ng genomic DNA, around 29,000 genomes. Only in-frame clones appear in the TCRdb table, and some are missing; sequencing was by immunoSEQ multiplex PCR. The sample contains under 2,000,000 clones, about 95% of which appear only once. Worth noting for this clone: Antigen: not known. The identical CDR3 is also encoded by other nucleotide sequences in the sample.

V lost 5 bases and J 0 bases, leaving 8 bases between the germline ends. This CDR3 contains 13 residues. Germline CDR1 MNHEY, CDR2 SMNVEV (reference sequence). The specimen sequenced was naive CD8+ T cells sorted from blood. The TCR sequence derives from a man aged 18-30 years in good health. V gene TRBV27 combines with J gene TRBJ2-7; D remains unclear. CDR3 sequence: CASSPGGSYEQYF. The CDR3 region has the DNA TGTGCCAGCAGTCCAGGCGGCTCCTACGAGCAGTACTTC.